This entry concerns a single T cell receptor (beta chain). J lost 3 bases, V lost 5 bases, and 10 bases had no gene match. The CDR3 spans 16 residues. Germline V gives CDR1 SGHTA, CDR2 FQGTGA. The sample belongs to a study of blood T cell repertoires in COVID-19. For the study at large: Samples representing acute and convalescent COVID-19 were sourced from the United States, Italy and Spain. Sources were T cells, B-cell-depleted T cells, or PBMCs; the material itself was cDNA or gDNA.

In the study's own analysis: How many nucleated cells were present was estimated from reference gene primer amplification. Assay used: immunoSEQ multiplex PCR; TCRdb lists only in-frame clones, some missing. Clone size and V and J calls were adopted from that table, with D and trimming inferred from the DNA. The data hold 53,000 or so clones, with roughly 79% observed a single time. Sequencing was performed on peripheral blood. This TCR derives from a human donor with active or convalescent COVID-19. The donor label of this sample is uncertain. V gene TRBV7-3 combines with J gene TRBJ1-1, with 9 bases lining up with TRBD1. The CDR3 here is CASSHRGRQGDTEAFF. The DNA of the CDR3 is TGTGCCAGCAGCCACCGTGGGCGACAGGGGGACACTGAAGCTTTCTTT.